A selection of T cell receptor beta chains follows, all from one sample in a study of T-cell memory formation after mild COVID-19. In TCRdb, the 5' RACE reads were re-called with MiXCR into one record per CDR3 protein. The table includes hundreds of thousands of distinct CDR3 sequences, about 20% detected once. The sample taken for sequencing was PBMCs or a T cell subset sorted from them (not recorded which). The source of these receptors is an adult woman who had mild COVID-19 (a few samples of this study predate the infection). Cell type and time point are not known. The CDR3 runs from the conserved cysteine through the conserved F or W.

>TRBV4-1
CASSQEPGQGDYEQYF
>TRBV15
CATRGEVRYEQYF
>TRBV14
CASSQKGPRLRGEAFF
>TRBV4-1
CASSQTTSGGREQYF
>TRBV13
CASSPGEGGPPYNEQFF
>TRBV7-8
CASSFPGQAGGTEAFF
>TRBV14
CASSQVHGSNYGYTF
>TRBV3-1
CASSHPEEPF
>TRBV5-6
CASSSPGTTSYEQYF
>TRBV5-6
CASSLAKGLAVRGETQYF
>TRBV6-5
CASITNRDRVAEAFF
>TRBV4-1
CASSPDRATGELFF
>TRBV19
CASRRGAKNIQYF
>TRBV29-1
CSVEEWDSDYGYTF
>TRBV18
CASSPGGEKLFF
>TRBV7-7
CASSPRVRASTDTQYF
>TRBV5-1
CASSSPGLAGMNTVDNEQFF
>TRBV10-3
CAISDWDWDTEAFF
>TRBV27
CASTQTGGNSPLHF
>TRBV7-9
CASSLALETQYF
>TRBV7-2
CASSLRALKETQYF
>TRBV2
CASSVPTSYNEQFF
>TRBV27
CASSPLDRGGEQYF
>TRBV24-1
CATSDPTGWGSGELFF
>TRBV12-3/TRBV12-4
CASSREVGDTQYF
>TRBV3-1
CASSQGTSGLNEQFF
>TRBV18
CASSNYGDTQYF
>TRBV28
CASSFEGRGRLEAFF
>TRBV30
CAWSLSGDSPLHF
>TRBV6-5
CASSRTDHLRNEQFF
>TRBV5-1
CASSLEQINYGYTF
>TRBV2
CASSDGVSLNTGELFF
>TRBV6-4
CASSEWAARGVNEQFF
>TRBV14
CASSPGPSTNYGYTF
>TRBV20-1
CSATTSGTTDTQYF
>TRBV7-9
CASSPPRGGEYKETQYF
>TRBV29-1
CSVEDGIWGADTEAFF
>TRBV6-5
CASSSRTGGADGYTF
>TRBV30
CAWTGSSRGNIQYF
>TRBV30
CAWSGASGFDEQFF
>TRBV24-1
CATTTGDGGTDTQYF
>TRBV20-1
CSASARTGLAYEQYF
>TRBV2
CASLSPSQNIQYF
>TRBV29-1
CSVLSGLAFEQFF
>TRBV27
CASRFGGGYNEQFF
>TRBV7-2
CASSLEPASTDTQYF
>TRBV7-8
CASHGGSYNEQFF
>TRBV7-9
CASSSQNLGSYEQYF